These 5 T cell receptor beta chains share one sample of origin, sequenced in a study of blood T cells in healthy people across ages. Sample-barcoded 5' priming and a J-beta primer mix drove a second PCR of about 6 to 12 cycles. TCRdb analysed the 5' RACE reads with MiXCR anew, one entry per CDR3 protein. The sample carries 1.5 million to 1.9 million distinct CDR3 sequences, 35% to 45% recorded once. The sequenced sample consisted of blood. The receptors here all came from a woman under 30 in good health.

The J gene is TRBJ1-1, the V gene TRBV5-1, with D perhaps TRBD1 (5 bases). The CDR3 covers 14 residues. With 4 bases removed from V and 5 bases from J, the gap between germline ends came to 15 bases. The germline gives CDR1 SGHRS, CDR2 YFSETQ. DNA for the CDR3: TGCGCCAGCAGCCGAACAGGTTTGGGGACTGAAGCTTTCTTT. As protein: CASSRTGLGTEAFF.

This clonotype showed up just a few times. The chain links TRBV7-9 to TRBJ2-7; 7 bases map to TRBD1. The CDR3 covers 14 residues. Germline values: CDR1 SEHNR, CDR2 FQNEAQ (reference sequence). Trimming took 5 bases from V and 7 from J; bases not matched to a gene: 11. DNA of the CDR3: TGTGCCAGCAGCCACCGGGACAGAAACAATGAGCAGTACTTC. Translating it yields CASSHRDRNNEQYF.

This clonotype has a single count. CDR3 loop: CASSQPIPRAATNEKLFF. In DNA, the CDR3 is TGCGCCAGCAGCCAACCTATTCCGAGGGCCGCAACTAATGAAAAACTGTTTTTT. The V call is TRBV4-3, the J call TRBJ1-4; the D is unclear. This CDR3 has 18 amino acids. Germline loops: CDR1 LGHNA, CDR2 YSLEER. With 2 bases removed from V and 0 bases from J, the gap between germline ends came to 16 bases.

This clonotype occurred a few times. The V gene is TRBV12-3 or TRBV12-4, the J gene TRBJ1-1, with TRBD1 matching 7 bases. The CDR3 extends over 14 amino acids. The junction had 7 bases not matched to a gene; V was cut back by 3 bases and J by 6 bases. In nucleotides, the CDR3 is TGTGCCAGCAGTTTGACAGGGAGGGTTGCTGAAGCTTTCTTT. Translation gives CASSLTGRVAEAFF.

This chain joins TRBV27 and TRBJ2-2; no clear D gene. The CDR3 sequence is 15 residues long. Looked up from germline, CDR1 is MNHEY and CDR2 is SMNVEV (reference sequence). Trimming shortened V by 8 bases and J by 4 bases, and 17 bases separated the two germline ends. The CDR3, as DNA: TGTGCCAGCGCCCCCTCGAATAGGGCCACCGGGGAGCTGTTTTTT. Translated, it gives CASAPSNRATGELFF.